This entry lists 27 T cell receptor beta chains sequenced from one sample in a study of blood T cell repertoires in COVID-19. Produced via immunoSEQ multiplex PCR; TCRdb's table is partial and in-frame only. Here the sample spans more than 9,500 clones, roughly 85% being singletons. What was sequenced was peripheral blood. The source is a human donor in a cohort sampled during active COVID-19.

For the CDR3, the DNA is TGTGCCAGCAGTGGACAATGGGTTGGAAACACCATATATTTT. Translated: CASSGQWVGNTIYF. The chain combines TRBV2 with TRBJ1-3; D ambiguous. Trimming removed 4 bases from V and 3 bases from J, with 10 bases in between. This CDR3 region has 14 residues. CDR1 is SNHLY and CDR2 is FYNNEI in the germline V gene.

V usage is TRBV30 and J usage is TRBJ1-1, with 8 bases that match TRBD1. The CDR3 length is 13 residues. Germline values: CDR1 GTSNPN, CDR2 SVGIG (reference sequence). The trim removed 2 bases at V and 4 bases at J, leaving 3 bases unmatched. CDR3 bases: TGTGCCTGGAGTTCCAGGGGGCTCACTGAAGCTTTCTTT. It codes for CAWSSRGLTEAFF.

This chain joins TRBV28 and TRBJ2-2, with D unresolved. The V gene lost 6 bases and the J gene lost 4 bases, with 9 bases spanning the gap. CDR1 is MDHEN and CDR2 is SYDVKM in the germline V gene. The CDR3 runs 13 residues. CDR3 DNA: TGTGCCAGCAGACTACATCCCACCGGGGAGCTGTTTTTT. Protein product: CASRLHPTGELFF.

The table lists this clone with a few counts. The CDR3 protein is CASSPDRKGGYTF. CDR3 sequence (DNA): TGTGCCAGCTCACCCGACAGGAAGGGCGGCTACACCTTC. The chain has TRBV18 and TRBJ1-2, with a possible D match to TRBD1 (6 bases). V lost 3 bases, J lost 8 bases, and 13 bases lay in between. CDR1 and CDR2 (germline): KGHSH, LQKENI. This CDR3 has 13 amino acids.

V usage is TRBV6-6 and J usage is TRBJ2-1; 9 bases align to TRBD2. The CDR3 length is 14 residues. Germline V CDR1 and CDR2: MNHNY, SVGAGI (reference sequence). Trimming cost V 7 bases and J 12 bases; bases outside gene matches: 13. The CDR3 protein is CASTWTSDRGGQFF. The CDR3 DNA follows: TGTGCCAGCACGTGGACTAGCGACCGAGGAGGGCAGTTCTTC.

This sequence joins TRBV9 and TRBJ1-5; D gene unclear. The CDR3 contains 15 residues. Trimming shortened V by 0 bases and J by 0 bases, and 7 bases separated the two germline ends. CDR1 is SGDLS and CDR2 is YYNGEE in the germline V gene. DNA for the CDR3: TGTGCCAGCAGCGTAGCCCCAGATAGCAATCAGCCCCAGCATTTT. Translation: CASSVAPDSNQPQHF.

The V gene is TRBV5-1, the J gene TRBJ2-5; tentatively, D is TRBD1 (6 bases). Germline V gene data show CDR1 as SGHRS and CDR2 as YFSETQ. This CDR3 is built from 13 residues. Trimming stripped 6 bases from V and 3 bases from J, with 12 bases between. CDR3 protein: CASMGTPKETQYF. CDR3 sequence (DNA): TGCGCCAGCATGGGGACACCAAAAGAGACCCAGTACTTC.

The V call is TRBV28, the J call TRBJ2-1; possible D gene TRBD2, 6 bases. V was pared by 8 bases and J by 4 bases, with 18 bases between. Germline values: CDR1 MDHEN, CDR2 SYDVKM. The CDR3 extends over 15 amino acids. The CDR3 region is CASSRFGGGYNEQFF. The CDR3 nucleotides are TGTGCCAGCTCAAGGTTCGGTGGGGGGTACAATGAGCAGTTCTTC. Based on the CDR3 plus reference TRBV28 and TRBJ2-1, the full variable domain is DVKVTQSSRYLVKRTGEKVFLECVQDMDHENMFWYRQDPGLGLRLIYFSYDVKMKEKGDIPEGYSVSREKKERFSLILESASTNQTSMYLCASSRFGGGYNEQFFGPGTRLTVL.

CDR3 residues: CSVVSGQGDTQYF. In nucleotides, the CDR3 is TGCAGCGTTGTTTCAGGGCAAGGAGATACGCAGTATTTT. The chain combines TRBV29-1 with TRBJ2-3, with a weak D call TRBD1 (5 bases). The germline V gene has CDR1 SQVTM and CDR2 ANQGSEA. This CDR3 contains 13 residues. V gave up 4 bases and J gave up 5 bases, with 13 bases separating them.

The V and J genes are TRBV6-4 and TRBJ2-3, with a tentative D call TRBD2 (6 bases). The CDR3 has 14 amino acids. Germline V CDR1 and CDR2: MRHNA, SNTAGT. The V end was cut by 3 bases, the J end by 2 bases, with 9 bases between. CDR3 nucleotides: TGTGCCAGCAGTGAGGGCGGGGACACAGATACGCAGTATTTT. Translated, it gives CASSEGGDTDTQYF.

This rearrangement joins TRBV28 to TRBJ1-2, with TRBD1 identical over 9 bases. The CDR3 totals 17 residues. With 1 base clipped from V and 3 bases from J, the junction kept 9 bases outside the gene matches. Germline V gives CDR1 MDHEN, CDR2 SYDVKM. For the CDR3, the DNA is TGTGCCAGCAGTTTATTTCAAGGGACAGGGTCTGACTATGGCTACACCTTC. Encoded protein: CASSLFQGTGSDYGYTF.

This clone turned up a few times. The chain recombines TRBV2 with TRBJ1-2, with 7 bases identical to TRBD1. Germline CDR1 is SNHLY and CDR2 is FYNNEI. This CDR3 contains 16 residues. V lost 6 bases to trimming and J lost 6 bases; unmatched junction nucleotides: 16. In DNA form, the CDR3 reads TGTGCCAGCAGATCCTCAGCAGGGGGAATTCAGAATGGCTACACCTTC. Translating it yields CASRSSAGGIQNGYTF.

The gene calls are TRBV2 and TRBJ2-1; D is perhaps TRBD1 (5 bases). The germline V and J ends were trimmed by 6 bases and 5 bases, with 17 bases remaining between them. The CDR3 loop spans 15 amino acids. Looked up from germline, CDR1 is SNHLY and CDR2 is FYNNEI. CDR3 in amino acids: CASRWGRGGDNEQFF. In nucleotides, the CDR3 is TGTGCCAGCAGGTGGGGAAGGGGCGGTGACAATGAGCAGTTCTTC.

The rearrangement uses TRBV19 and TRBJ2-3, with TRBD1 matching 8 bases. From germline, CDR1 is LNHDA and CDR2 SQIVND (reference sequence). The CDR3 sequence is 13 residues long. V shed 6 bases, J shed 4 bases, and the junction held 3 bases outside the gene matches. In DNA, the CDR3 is TGTGCCAGTAGGCAACAGGGGGCAGATACGCAGTATTTT. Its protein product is CASRQQGADTQYF.

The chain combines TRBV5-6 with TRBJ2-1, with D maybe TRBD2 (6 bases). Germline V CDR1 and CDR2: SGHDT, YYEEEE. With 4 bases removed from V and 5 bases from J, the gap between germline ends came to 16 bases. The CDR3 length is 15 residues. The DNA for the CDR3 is TGTGCCAGCAGCGCGTCGACTAGACGTAACAATGAGCAGTTCTTC. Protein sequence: CASSASTRRNNEQFF.

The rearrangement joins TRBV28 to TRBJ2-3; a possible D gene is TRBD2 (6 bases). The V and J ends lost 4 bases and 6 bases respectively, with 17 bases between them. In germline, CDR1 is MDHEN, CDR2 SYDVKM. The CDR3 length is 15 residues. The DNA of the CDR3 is TGTGCCAGCAGTTCCACTAGCTTTCTTGGTGATACGCAGTATTTT. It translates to CASSSTSFLGDTQYF.

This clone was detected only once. CDR3 in amino acids: CASSFGTGLAGVLYEQYF. CDR3 DNA: TGCGCCAGCAGCTTCGGGACAGGGTTAGCGGGAGTTCTCTACGAGCAGTACTTC. This chain joins TRBV5-1 and TRBJ2-7; D tentatively reads TRBD1 or TRBD2 (9 bases each). Germline V gives CDR1 SGHRS, CDR2 YFSETQ. Trimming left V 2 bases short and J 3 bases short, with 24 bases between. The CDR3 contains 18 residues. Supplemented by reference TRBV5-1 and TRBJ2-7, the full variable domain reads KAGVTQTPRYLIKTRGQQVTLSCSPISGHRSVSWYQQTPGQGLQFLFEYFSETQRNKGNFPGRFSGRQFSNSRSEMNVSTLELGDSALYLCASSFGTGLAGVLYEQYFGPGTRLTVT.

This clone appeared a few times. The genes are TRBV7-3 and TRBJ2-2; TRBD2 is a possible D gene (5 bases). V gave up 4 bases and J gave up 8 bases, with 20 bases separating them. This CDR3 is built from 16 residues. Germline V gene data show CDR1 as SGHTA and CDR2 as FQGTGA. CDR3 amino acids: CASSSAGVPGYGELFF. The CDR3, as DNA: TGTGCCAGCAGCTCTGCTGGGGTACCGGGGTATGGGGAGCTGTTTTTT.

In DNA, the CDR3 is TGTGCCAGCAGCTTTCAGGGTTTAAGATCACCCCTCCACTTT. This encodes CASSFQGLRSPLHF. V is TRBV11-2 and J is TRBJ1-6; possibly TRBD1 for D (5 bases). V was cut by 3 bases and J by 10 bases, with 13 bases left in between. CDR3 size: 14 residues. Germline V lookup: CDR1 SGHAT, CDR2 FQNNGV.

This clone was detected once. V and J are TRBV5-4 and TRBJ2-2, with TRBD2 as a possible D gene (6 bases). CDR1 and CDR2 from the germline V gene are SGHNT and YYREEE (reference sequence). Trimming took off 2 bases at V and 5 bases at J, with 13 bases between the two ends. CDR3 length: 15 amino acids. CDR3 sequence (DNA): TGTGCCAGCAGCTTCCGGGACTTGGGAACCGGGGAGCTGTTTTTT. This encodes CASSFRDLGTGELFF.

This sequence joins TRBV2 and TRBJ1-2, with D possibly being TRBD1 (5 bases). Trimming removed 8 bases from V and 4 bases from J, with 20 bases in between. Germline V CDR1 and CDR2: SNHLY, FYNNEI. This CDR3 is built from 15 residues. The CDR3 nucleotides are TGTGCCAGCTTAAGACCAACGGGGGAAGGCTATGGCTACACCTTC. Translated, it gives CASLRPTGEGYGYTF.

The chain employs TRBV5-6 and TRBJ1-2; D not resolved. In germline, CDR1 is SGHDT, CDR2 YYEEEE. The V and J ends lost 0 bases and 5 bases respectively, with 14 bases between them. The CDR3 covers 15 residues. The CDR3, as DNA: TGTGCCAGCAGCTTGGCCCGTCCAGAAGCGTATGGCTACACCTTC. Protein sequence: CASSLARPEAYGYTF.

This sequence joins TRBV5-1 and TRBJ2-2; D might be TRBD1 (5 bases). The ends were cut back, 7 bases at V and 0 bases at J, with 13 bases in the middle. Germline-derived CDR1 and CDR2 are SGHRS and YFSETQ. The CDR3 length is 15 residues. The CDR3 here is CASAKQGSNTGELFF. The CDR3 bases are TGCGCCAGCGCAAAGCAGGGATCGAACACCGGGGAGCTGTTTTTT.

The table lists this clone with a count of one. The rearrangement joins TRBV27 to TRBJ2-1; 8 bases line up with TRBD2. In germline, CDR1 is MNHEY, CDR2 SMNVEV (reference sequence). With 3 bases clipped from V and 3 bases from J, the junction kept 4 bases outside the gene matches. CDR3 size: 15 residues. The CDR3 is CASSFGGGIYNEQFF. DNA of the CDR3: TGTGCCAGCAGTTTCGGGGGGGGGATCTACAATGAGCAGTTCTTC.

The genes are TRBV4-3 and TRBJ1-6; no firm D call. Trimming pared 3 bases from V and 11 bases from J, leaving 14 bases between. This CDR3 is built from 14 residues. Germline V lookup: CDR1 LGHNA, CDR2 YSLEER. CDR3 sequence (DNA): TGCGCCAGCAGCCAGGGCCCCAACACGACACCCCTCCACTTT. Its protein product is CASSQGPNTTPLHF.

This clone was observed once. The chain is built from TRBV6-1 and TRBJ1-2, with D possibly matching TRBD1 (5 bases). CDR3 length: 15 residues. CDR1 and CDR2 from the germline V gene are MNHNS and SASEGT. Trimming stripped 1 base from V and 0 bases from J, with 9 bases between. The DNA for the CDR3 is TGTGCCAGCAGTGAAGGGCAGGGCCCTAACTATGGCTACACCTTC. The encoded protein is CASSEGQGPNYGYTF.

The CDR3 region is CASVRQGRTGELFF. CDR3 DNA sequence: TGTGCCAGCGTACGACAGGGAAGGACCGGGGAGCTGTTTTTT. The chain uses TRBV7-8 and TRBJ2-2, with TRBD1 matching 7 bases. V trimming: 8 bases; J trimming: 5 bases; junction bases outside the gene matches: 8. Germline assignment: CDR1 SGHVS and CDR2 FQNEAQ. The CDR3 has 14 residues.